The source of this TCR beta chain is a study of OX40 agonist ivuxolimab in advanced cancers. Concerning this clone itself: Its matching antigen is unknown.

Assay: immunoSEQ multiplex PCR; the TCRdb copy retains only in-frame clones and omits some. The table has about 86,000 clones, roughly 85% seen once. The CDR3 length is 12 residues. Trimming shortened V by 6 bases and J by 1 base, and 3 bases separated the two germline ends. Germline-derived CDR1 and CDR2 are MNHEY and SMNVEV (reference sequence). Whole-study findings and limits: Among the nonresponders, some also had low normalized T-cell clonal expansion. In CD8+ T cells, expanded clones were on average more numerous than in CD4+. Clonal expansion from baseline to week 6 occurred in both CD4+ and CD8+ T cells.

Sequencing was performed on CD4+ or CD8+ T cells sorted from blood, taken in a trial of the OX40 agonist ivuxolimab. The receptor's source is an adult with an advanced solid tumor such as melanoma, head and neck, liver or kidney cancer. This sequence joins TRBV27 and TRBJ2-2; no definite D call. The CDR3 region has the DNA TGTGCCAGCAGCAAGAACACCGGGGAGCTGTTTTTT. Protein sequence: CASSKNTGELFF.